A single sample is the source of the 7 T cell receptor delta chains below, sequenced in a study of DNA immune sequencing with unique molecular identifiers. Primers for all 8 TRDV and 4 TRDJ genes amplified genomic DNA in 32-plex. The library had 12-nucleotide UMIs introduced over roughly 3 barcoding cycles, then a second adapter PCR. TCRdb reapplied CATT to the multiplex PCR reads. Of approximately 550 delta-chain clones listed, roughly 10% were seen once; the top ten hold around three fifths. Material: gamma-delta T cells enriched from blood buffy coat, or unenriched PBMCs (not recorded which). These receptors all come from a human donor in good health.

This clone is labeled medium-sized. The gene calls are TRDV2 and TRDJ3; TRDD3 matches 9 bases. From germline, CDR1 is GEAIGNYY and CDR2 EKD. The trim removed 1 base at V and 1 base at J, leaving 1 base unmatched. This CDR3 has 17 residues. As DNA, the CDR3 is TGTGCCTGTGACACTACTGGGGGATCCTGGGACACCCGACAGATGTTTTTC. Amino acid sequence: CACDTTGGSWDTRQMFF.

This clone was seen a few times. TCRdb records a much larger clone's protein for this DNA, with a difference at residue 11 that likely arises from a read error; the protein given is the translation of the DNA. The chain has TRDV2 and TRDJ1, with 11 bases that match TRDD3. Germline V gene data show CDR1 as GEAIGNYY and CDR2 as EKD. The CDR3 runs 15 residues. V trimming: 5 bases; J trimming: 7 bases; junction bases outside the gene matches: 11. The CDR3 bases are TGTGCCTGTGCCCAACTGGGGGATAGGGACGGTAAACTCATCTTT. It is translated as CACAQLGDRDGKLIF.

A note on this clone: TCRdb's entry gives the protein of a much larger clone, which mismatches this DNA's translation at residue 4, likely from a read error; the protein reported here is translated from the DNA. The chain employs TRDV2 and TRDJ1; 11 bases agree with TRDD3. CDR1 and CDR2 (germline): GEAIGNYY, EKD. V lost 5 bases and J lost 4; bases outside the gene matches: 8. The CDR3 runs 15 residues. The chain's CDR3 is CACVQLGDRDDKLIF. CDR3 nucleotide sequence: TGTGCCTGTGTCCAACTGGGGGATAGGGACGATAAACTCATCTTT.

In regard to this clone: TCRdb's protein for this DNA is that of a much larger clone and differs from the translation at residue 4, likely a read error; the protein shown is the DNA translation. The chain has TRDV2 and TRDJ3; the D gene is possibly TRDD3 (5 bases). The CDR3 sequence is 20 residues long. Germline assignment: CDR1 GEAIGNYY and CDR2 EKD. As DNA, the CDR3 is TGTGCCTGTGTCACCTTGGGGACCACGAACGGCTCCTGGGACACCCGACAGATGTTTTTC. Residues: CACVTLGTTNGSWDTRQMFF.

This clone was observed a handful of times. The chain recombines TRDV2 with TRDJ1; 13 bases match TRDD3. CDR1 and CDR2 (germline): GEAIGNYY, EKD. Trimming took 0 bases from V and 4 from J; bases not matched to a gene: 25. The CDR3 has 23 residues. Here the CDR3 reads CACDTLSGLGGLGDTLKNDKLIF. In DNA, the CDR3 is TGTGCCTGTGACACCCTAAGTGGGCTAGGAGGACTGGGGGATACGCTGAAAAACGATAAACTCATCTTT.

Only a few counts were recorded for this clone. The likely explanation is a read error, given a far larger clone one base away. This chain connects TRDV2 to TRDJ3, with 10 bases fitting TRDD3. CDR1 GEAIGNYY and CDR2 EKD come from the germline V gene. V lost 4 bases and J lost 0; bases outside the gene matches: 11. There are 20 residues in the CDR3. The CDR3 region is CACEPSWGIIGSWDTRQMFF. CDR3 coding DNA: TGTGCCTGTGAACCGTCCTGGGGGATAATAGGCTCCTGGGACACCCGACAGATGTTTTTC.

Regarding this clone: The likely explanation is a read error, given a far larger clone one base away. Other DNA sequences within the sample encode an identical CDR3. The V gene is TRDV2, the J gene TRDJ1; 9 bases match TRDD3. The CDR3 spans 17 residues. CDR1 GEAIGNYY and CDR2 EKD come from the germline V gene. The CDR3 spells CACDTLGDGKYTDKLIF. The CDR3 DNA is TGTGCCTGTGACACTCTGGGGGATGGAAAGTACACCGATAAACTCATCTTC.